This T cell receptor (beta chain) was captured in a study of shared clonotypes between healthy human individuals. CDR3 length: 15 amino acids. From germline, CDR1 is SGHVS and CDR2 FQNEAQ. V shed 1 base and J shed 7 bases, with 17 bases lying between them. Running of the assay took place at deep level. Clones were read by immunoSEQ multiplex PCR, and TCRdb kept only the in-frame ones, dropping some. The sample yields around 600,000 clones, about 95% seen once. Naive CD8 cells were CD45RO-negative, positively selected for CCR7, excluding terminally differentiated effector memory CD45RA+ cells. The chain employs TRBV7-8 and TRBJ2-7; no firm D call. The sequencing sample was made of naive CD8+ T cells sorted from blood. The TCR was taken from a woman in her 30s in good health. CDR3 residues: CASSLGGLGLWEQYF. Here the CDR3 DNA reads TGTGCCAGCAGCTTAGGTGGGCTGGGCCTTTGGGAGCAGTACTTC.